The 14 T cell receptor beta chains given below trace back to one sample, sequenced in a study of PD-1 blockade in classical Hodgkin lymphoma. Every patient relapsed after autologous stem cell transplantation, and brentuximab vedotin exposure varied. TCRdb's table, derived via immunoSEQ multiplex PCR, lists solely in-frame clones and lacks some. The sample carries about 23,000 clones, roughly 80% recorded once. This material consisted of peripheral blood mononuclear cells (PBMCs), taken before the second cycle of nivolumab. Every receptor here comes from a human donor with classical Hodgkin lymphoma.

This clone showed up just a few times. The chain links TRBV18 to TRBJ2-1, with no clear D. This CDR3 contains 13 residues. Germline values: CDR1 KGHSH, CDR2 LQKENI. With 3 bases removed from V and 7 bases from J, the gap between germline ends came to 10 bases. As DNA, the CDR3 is TGTGCCAGCTCACCCCCCGGGCGGAATGAGCAGTTCTTC. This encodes CASSPPGRNEQFF.

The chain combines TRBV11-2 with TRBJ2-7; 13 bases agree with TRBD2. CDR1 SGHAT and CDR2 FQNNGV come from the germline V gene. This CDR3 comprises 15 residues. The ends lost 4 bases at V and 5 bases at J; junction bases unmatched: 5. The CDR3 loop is CASSYTSGRANEQYF. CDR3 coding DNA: TGTGCCAGCAGCTATACTAGCGGGAGGGCCAACGAGCAGTACTTC.

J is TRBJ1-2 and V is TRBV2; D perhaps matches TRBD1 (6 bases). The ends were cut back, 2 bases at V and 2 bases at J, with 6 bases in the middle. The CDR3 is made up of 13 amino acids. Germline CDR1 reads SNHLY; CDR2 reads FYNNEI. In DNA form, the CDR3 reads TGTGCCAGCAGTGAACAGGGGAACTATGGCTACACCTTC. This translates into CASSEQGNYGYTF. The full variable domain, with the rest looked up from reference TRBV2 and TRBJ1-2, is EPEVTQTPSHQVTQMGQEVILRCVPISNHLYFYWYRQILGQKVEFLVSFYNNEISEKSEIFDDQFSVERPDGSNFTLKIRSTKLEDSAMYFCASSEQGNYGYTFGSGTRLTVV.

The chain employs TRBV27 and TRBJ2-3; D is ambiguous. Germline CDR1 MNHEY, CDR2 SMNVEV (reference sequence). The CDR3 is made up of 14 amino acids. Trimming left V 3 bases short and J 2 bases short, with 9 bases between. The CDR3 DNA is TGTGCCAGCAGTTTCCGCGACTCCACAGATACGCAGTATTTT. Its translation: CASSFRDSTDTQYF.

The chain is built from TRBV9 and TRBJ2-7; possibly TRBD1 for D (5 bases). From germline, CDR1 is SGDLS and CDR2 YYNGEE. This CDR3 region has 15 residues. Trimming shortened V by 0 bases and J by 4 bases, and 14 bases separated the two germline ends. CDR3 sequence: CASSVGTSSYYEQYF. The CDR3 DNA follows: TGTGCCAGCAGCGTAGGGACAAGCTCCTATTACGAGCAGTACTTC.

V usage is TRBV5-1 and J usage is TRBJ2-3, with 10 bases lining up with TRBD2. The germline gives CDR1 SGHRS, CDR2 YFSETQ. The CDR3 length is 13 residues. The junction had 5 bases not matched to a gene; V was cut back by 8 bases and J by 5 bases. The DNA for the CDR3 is TGCGCCAGTGGTCTAGCGGGAGAAGATACGCAGTATTTT. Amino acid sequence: CASGLAGEDTQYF.

Written as DNA, the CDR3 is TGTGCCAGCAGTCTAGGGACAGGGAACACTGAAGCTTTCTTT. It is translated as CASSLGTGNTEAFF. The chain combines TRBV6-1 with TRBJ1-1, with 8 bases that match TRBD1. V lost 5 bases to trimming and J lost 1 base; unmatched junction nucleotides: 3. CDR1 is MNHNS and CDR2 is SASEGT in the germline V gene. This CDR3 comprises 14 residues.

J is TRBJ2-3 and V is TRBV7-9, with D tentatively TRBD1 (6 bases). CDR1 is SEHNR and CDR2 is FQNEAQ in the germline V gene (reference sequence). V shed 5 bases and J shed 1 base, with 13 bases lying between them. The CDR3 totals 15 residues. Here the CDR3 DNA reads TGTGCCAGCAGCCTAACATCAGGGGGCACAGATACGCAGTATTTT. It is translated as CASSLTSGGTDTQYF.

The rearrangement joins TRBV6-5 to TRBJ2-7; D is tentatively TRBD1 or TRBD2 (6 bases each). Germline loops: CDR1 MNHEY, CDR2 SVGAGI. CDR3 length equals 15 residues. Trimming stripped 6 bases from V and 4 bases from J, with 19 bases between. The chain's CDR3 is CASSKYGGLRYEQYF. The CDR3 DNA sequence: TGTGCCAGCAGCAAATACGGGGGCCTCCGGTACGAGCAGTACTTC.

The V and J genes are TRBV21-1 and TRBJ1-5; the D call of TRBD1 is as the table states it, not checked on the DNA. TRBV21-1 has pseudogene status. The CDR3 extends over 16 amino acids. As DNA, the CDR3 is TGTGCCAGCAGCAACTGGGGCAGGGTCAGCAATCAGCCCCAGCATTTT. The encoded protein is CASSNWGRVSNQPQHF.

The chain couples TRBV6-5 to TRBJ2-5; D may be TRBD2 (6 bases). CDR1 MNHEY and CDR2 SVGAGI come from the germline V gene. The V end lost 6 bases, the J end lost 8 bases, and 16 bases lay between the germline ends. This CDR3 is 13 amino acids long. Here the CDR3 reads CASSRGVLDTQYF. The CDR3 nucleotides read TGTGCCAGCAGCCGCGGGGTTTTGGATACCCAGTACTTC.

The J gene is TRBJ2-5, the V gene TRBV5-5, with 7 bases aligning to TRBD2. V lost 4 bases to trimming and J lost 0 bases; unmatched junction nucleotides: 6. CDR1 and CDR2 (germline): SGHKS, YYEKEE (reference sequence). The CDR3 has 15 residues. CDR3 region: CASSSTLADQETQYF. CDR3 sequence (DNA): TGTGCCAGCAGCAGTACCCTAGCGGACCAAGAGACCCAGTACTTC.

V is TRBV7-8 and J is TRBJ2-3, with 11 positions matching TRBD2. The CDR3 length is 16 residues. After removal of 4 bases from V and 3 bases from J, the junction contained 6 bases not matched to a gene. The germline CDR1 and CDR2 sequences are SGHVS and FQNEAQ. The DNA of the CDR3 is TGTGCCAGCAGCTACCAGACTAGCGGGACAACAGATACGCAGTATTTT. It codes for CASSYQTSGTTDTQYF.

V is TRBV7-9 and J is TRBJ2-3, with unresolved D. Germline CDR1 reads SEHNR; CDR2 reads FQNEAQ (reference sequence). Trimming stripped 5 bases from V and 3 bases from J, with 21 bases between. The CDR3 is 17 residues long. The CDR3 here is CASSQLTLTQGTDTQYF. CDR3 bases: TGTGCCAGCAGCCAACTCACCCTGACACAAGGGACAGATACGCAGTATTTT.